The rows below give T cell receptor beta chains drawn from one sample of a study of cytomegalovirus exposure and HLA in healthy donors. Method: immunoSEQ multiplex PCR; TCRdb's copy keeps in-frame clones and lacks some. The top ten hold about 0.7% of the sample, which has about 130,000 clones, 80% to 85% seen once. Input material: PBMCs. These receptors were taken from a man aged 18 to 29 in good health and CMV-seronegative. Each CDR3 is given with its conserved first and last residue. A D gene is named only where the DNA matches it firmly. Size is omitted from some rows. Given values are once, few, many or a class for expanded clones.

TRBJ1-6 | TRBV7-9 | . | . | CASSHTSSYNSPLHF | TGTGCCAGCAGCCACACTAGCTCCTATAATTCACCCCTCCACTTT
TRBJ2-3 | TRBV6-5 | . | . | CASRSPQGLRGTQYF | TGTGCCAGCAGGAGCCCGCAAGGCCTCAGGGGTACGCAGTATTTT
TRBJ2-7 | TRBV6-5 | TRBD1 | . | CASKEGGQAREQYF | TGTGCCAGCAAAGAGGGGGGACAGGCCCGCGAGCAGTACTTC
TRBJ1-6 | TRBV28 | . | . | CASCPTWSALHF | TGTGCCAGCTGTCCCACTTGGTCGGCCCTCCACTTT
TRBJ1-3 | TRBV6-5 | . | few | CASSPTPFSGNTIYF | TGTGCCAGCAGTCCTACTCCCTTCTCTGGAAACACCATATATTTT
TRBJ2-1 | TRBV25-1 | TRBD1 | . | CASSGYRGAHNEQFF | TGTGCCAGCAGTGGATACAGGGGGGCCCACAATGAGCAGTTCTTC
TRBJ2-7 | TRBV6-5 | TRBD2 | once | CASIMSGGDAYEQYF | TGTGCCAGCATTATGAGCGGGGGGGATGCCTACGAGCAGTACTTC
TRBJ2-3 | TRBV7-2 | . | few | CASSLNWDTYTDTQYF | TGTGCCAGCAGCTTAAACTGGGACACCTACACAGATACGCAGTATTTT
TRBJ2-3 | TRBV19 | TRBD2 | few | CASSGRGGLTDTQYF | TGTGCCAGTAGTGGGCGGGGGGGCCTGACAGATACGCAGTATTTT
TRBJ1-5 | TRBV4-2 | . | . | CASSQDQENQPQHF | TGTGCCAGCAGCCAAGATCAGGAAAATCAGCCCCAGCATTTT
TRBJ2-3 | TRBV10-3 | . | once | CAIRRQETDTQYF | TGTGCCATCAGAAGACAGGAAACAGATACGCAGTATTTT
TRBJ1-5 | TRBV6-5 | . | . | CASGWGTGGNEPQHF | TGTGCCAGCGGGTGGGGTACCGGGGGGAACGAGCCCCAGCATTTT
TRBJ2-7 | TRBV27 | TRBD1 | . | CASRYGGQGWLYEQYF | TGTGCCAGCAGATACGGGGGACAGGGGTGGCTCTACGAGCAGTACTTC
TRBJ1-2 | TRBV5-6 | . | . | CASSLGVFRQFSGGYTF | TGTGCCAGCAGCTTGGGAGTGTTCCGACAATTTTCCGGTGGCTACACCTTC
TRBJ1-2 | TRBV5-1 | . | . | CASGGGDYGYTF | TGCGCCAGCGGGGGGGGAGACTATGGCTACACCTTC
TRBJ1-1 | TRBV30 | . | . | CAWSVTGRNTEAFF | TGTGCCTGGAGTGTAACAGGGAGGAACACTGAAGCTTTCTTT
TRBJ1-1 | TRBV28 | . | . | CASSSVVGEAFF | TGTGCCAGCAGTTCCGTCGTCGGTGAAGCTTTCTTT
TRBJ1-5 | TRBV27 | TRBD1 | . | CASSLGQDGISQHF | TGTGCCAGCAGTCTAGGACAGGATGGAATCTCCCAGCATTTT
TRBJ1-6 | TRBV7-2 | . | . | CASTSGEYNSPLHF | TGTGCCAGCACCTCTGGGGAGTATAATTCACCCCTCCACTTT
TRBJ1-2 | TRBV5-8 | TRBD1 | . | CASSLRQGDGYTF | TGTGCCAGCAGCCTACGACAGGGGGATGGCTACACCTTC
TRBJ1-1 | TRBV5-6 | TRBD1 | . | CASSVTKQGRVNTEAFF | TGTGCCAGCAGCGTTACTAAACAGGGGCGGGTGAACACTGAAGCTTTCTTT
TRBJ2-5 | TRBV7-2 | TRBD2 | once | CASSLGPSGGFRETQYF | TGTGCCAGCAGCTTGGGGCCTAGCGGGGGATTTAGGGAGACCCAGTACTTC
TRBJ1-1 | TRBV30 | . | few | CAWSSWGVWAEAFF | TGTGCCTGGAGTTCATGGGGGGTATGGGCTGAAGCTTTCTTT
TRBJ2-5 | TRBV4-1 | TRBD1 | . | CASSQDRGTGARETQYF | TGCGCCAGCAGCCAAGATCGGGGGACAGGGGCGAGGGAGACCCAGTACTTC
TRBJ2-1 | TRBV7-7 | TRBD2 | . | CASTPLTSGINEQFF | TGTGCTAGCACCCCCCTGACTAGCGGTATCAATGAGCAGTTCTTC
TRBJ1-4 | TRBV14 | . | . | CASSPDRYNEKLFF | TGTGCCAGCAGCCCGGACAGATATAATGAAAAACTGTTTTTT
TRBJ2-5 | TRBV10-3 | . | . | CAISESSLDSTFQETQYF | TGTGCCATCAGTGAGTCTTCCCTGGACTCGACATTCCAAGAGACCCAGTACTTC
TRBJ2-3 | TRBV20-1 | TRBD2 | . | CSAQLADTQYF | TGCAGTGCACAACTAGCGGATACGCAGTATTTT
TRBJ1-4 | TRBV6-6 | TRBD1 | . | CASSTRQGVGEKLFF | TGTGCCAGCAGTACACGACAGGGGGTGGGGGAAAAACTGTTTTTT
TRBJ2-3 | TRBV18 | . | . | CASSPLMATDTQYF | TGTGCCAGCTCACCACTAATGGCTACAGATACGCAGTATTTT
TRBJ1-6 | TRBV5-6 | TRBD1 | . | CASSRDRGNSPLHF | TGTGCCAGCAGCCGGGACAGGGGAAATTCACCCCTCCACTTT
TRBJ2-5 | TRBV10-3 | TRBD2 | . | CAIRSGGQETQYF | TGTGCCATCAGGAGCGGGGGACAAGAGACCCAGTACTTC
TRBJ2-7 | TRBV7-2 | TRBD1 | . | CASSLTGTGGGYEQYF | TGTGCCAGCAGCTTGACCGGGACAGGGGGCGGTTACGAGCAGTACTTC
TRBJ1-1 | TRBV11-2 | TRBD1 | . | CASSPAGGGNTEAFF | TGTGCCAGCAGCCCCGCAGGGGGCGGAAACACTGAAGCTTTCTTT
TRBJ2-7 | TRBV4-1 | . | . | CASSQLDLGLSDPSHEQYF | TGCGCCAGCAGCCAACTAGACCTGGGACTCTCGGATCCTAGCCACGAGCAGTACTTC
TRBJ1-2 | TRBV7-6 | TRBD1 | few | CASSQIPDRRDNYGYTF | TGTGCCAGCAGCCAAATACCGGACAGGAGAGACAACTATGGCTACACCTTC
TRBJ1-5 | TRBV30 | TRBD1 | . | CAWSKDRGEQPQHF | TGTGCCTGGAGTAAGGACAGGGGAGAACAGCCCCAGCATTTT
TRBJ2-3 | TRBV7-6 | TRBD1 | . | CASSPGQGISTDTQYF | TGTGCCAGCAGCCCCGGACAGGGGATAAGCACAGATACGCAGTATTTT
TRBJ1-1 | TRBV7-9 | . | . | CASSSRGGNTEAFF | TGTGCCAGCAGCTCCCGTGGAGGGAACACTGAAGCTTTCTTT
TRBJ2-5 | TRBV5-4 | TRBD1 | . | CASSLMTGTGGKTQYF | TGTGCCAGCAGCTTGATGACCGGGACAGGGGGTAAGACCCAGTACTTC
TRBJ2-7 | TRBV7-2 | . | . | CASSLFDRNYEQYF | TGTGCCAGCAGCTTATTTGACAGGAACTACGAGCAGTACTTC
TRBJ2-7 | TRBV19 | TRBD1 | . | CARVTQGTGAYEQYF | TGTGCCAGGGTAACGCAAGGGACAGGGGCCTACGAGCAGTACTTC
TRBJ2-1 | TRBV7-8 | TRBD1 | . | CASSLVDRGSDEQFF | TGTGCCAGCAGCTTAGTGGACAGGGGGAGCGATGAGCAGTTCTTC
TRBJ1-2 | TRBV4-3 | . | . | CASSQVGSINYGYTF | TGCGCCAGCAGCCAAGTCGGTTCGATTAACTATGGCTACACCTTC
TRBJ1-2 | TRBV2 | . | . | CASSGAIYYGYTF | TGTGCCAGCAGTGGTGCTATCTACTATGGCTACACCTTC
TRBJ1-1 | TRBV11-2 | . | . | CASSLLASGAEAFF | TGTGCCAGCAGCTTATTAGCGTCGGGGGCTGAAGCTTTCTTT
TRBJ1-2 | TRBV6-6 | . | . | CASSPHRDYGYTF | TGTGCCAGCAGTCCACACAGGGACTATGGCTACACCTTC
TRBJ1-2 | TRBV28 | . | . | CASSSTGNYGYTF | TGTGCCAGCAGCTCAACAGGGAACTATGGCTACACCTTC
TRBJ1-2 | TRBV30 | . | once | CAWSSLGVPRDGYTF | TGTGCCTGGAGCAGTCTCGGAGTCCCCCGAGATGGCTACACCTTC
TRBJ2-7 | TRBV10-3 | . | few | CAISDALGGEQYF | TGTGCCATCAGTGATGCACTCGGGGGTGAGCAGTACTTC